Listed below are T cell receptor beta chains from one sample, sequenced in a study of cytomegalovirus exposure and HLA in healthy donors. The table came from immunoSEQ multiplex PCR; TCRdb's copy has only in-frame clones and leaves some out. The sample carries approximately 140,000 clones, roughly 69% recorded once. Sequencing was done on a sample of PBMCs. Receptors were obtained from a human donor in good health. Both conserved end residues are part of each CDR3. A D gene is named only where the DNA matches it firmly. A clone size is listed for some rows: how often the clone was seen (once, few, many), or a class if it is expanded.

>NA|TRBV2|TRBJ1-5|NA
CASRPDEDQPQHF
TGTGCCAGCAGACCTGACGAGGATCAGCCCCAGCATTTT
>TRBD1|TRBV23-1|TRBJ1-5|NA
CASRMGQGNNQPQHF
TGCGCCAGCAGGATGGGACAGGGCAACAATCAGCCCCAGCATTTT
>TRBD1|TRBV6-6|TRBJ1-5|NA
CASSSQGVIQPQHF
TGTGCCAGCAGTTCCCAGGGGGTGATTCAGCCCCAGCATTTT
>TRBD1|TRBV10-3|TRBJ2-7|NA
CAIGGQGSAYEQYF
TGTGCCATTGGGGGACAGGGATCGGCCTACGAGCAGTACTTC
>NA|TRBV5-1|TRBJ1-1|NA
CASSFNTGTEAFF
TGCGCCAGCAGCTTTAACACAGGCACTGAAGCTTTCTTT
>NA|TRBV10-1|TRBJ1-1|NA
CAGGAEAFF
TGCGCCGGGGGCGCTGAAGCTTTCTTT
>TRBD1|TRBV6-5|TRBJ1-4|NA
CASSAGTVELFF
TGTGCCAGCAGCGCCGGGACAGTCGAACTGTTTTTT
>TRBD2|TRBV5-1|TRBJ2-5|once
CASSGKGTSGNQETQYF
TGCGCCAGCAGCGGGAAAGGGACTAGCGGTAACCAAGAGACCCAGTACTTC
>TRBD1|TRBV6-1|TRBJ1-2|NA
CASSALQGPYGYTF
TGTGCCAGCAGTGCCTTACAGGGGCCCTATGGCTACACCTTC
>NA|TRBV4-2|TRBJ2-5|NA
CASSQVRETQYF
TGTGCCAGCAGCCAAGTTCGAGAGACCCAGTACTTC
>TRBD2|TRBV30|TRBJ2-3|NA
CAWRRLAGWVTDTQYF
TGTGCCTGGAGACGACTAGCGGGATGGGTCACAGATACGCAGTATTTT